This T cell receptor beta chain was identified during a study of neurological immune-mediated disorders. Study outcomes and limitations: Neither clinical nor MRI features were associated with the multiple sclerosis repertoire cluster. No CDR3 amino acid sequences recurred among expanded clones across subjects, suggesting private repertoires in all groups.

From the 5' RACE reads, TCRdb called clonotypes with MiXCR, one entry per CDR3 protein. The sample lists almost 85,000 distinct CDR3 sequences, 2% to 3% occurring once. This clonotype has a count of ten or more. The antigen is not known. The TCR sequence derives from a woman aged 30 to 39 with multiple sclerosis. The material sequenced was PBMCs.

The CDR3 DNA reads as TGTGCCACCAGTGATCCCACCAGCGGGAGTCTCTCAGATACGCAGTATTTT. It translates to CATSDPTSGSLSDTQYF. This chain links TRBV24-1 with TRBJ2-3; 8 nucleotides align to TRBD2. The length of the CDR3 is 17 residues. The germline gives CDR1 KGHDR, CDR2 SFDVKD. The J segment lost 4 bases and the V segment lost 3 bases, leaving 11 bases of the junction unmatched.